A selection of T cell receptor beta chains follows, all from one sample in a study of blood T cell repertoires in COVID-19. Some clones are missing from TCRdb's copy, which holds only in-frame ones; the method was immunoSEQ multiplex PCR. The sample has around 620,000 clones; more than 80% are singletons. The material sequenced was peripheral blood. The receptors originated from a woman aged 18-29 years with acute or convalescent COVID-19. Each CDR3 is given with its conserved first and last residue. The D gene is left open where the match is weak. Where a row states a size, it is once, few, many or the class of an expanded clone; other rows omit it.

cdr3_nt	cdr3_aa	clone_size	v_call	j_call	d_call
TGTGCCAGTAGTACCTTGACCTTCGCAGGCTACGAGCAGTACTTC	CASSTLTFAGYEQYF	few	TRBV19	TRBJ2-7	-
TGCGCCAGCAGCCAAGAAGACAGGGATTACAATGAGCAGTTCTTC	CASSQEDRDYNEQFF	-	TRBV4-1	TRBJ2-1	TRBD1
TGTGCCAGCAGTGCCATCGGCCGACAGGGCGGCTACGAGCAGTACTTC	CASSAIGRQGGYEQYF	-	TRBV2	TRBJ2-7	TRBD1
TGTGCCAGCAGCCCTAGACAGACCCAAGGCTACACCTTC	CASSPRQTQGYTF	-	TRBV14	TRBJ1-2	-
TGTGCCAGCAGTTTATATGCAGGGGTTAGCACAGATACGCAGTATTTT	CASSLYAGVSTDTQYF	-	TRBV28	TRBJ2-3	-
TGTGCCACCAGCGGGTCCAGGGTGGACAGGCCTAACTACGAGCAGTACTTC	CATSGSRVDRPNYEQYF	once	TRBV15	TRBJ2-7	TRBD1
TGCAGCGTTGAGGGACAGCCTGGTGAGCCCCAGCATTTT	CSVEGQPGEPQHF	few	TRBV29-1	TRBJ1-5	TRBD1
TGTGCCAGCAGTCATTGGACAGTAATTGGTTCACCCCTCCACTTT	CASSHWTVIGSPLHF	-	TRBV6-5	TRBJ1-6	-
TGTGCCAGCAGCTTAGCCGCCGGGACAGGGAAAGTAAAAAAACTGTTTTTT	CASSLAAGTGKVKKLFF	-	TRBV7-9	TRBJ1-4	TRBD1
TGTGCCAGCAGCTTAATGAGGGGGGGCCATGGGACGCAGTATTTT	CASSLMRGGHGTQYF	-	TRBV11-3	TRBJ2-3	-
TGTGCCTGGACTCGAACCGCGGGTTCTGAGCAGTTCTTC	CAWTRTAGSEQFF	-	TRBV30	TRBJ2-1	-
TGTGCCAGCAGTTTAGGGGGCCGGCAGCCCCAGCATTTT	CASSLGGRQPQHF	-	TRBV27	TRBJ1-5	-
TGCAGCGACGGAACAGGGGGCGGTCGTTTACGCGGCTACACCTTC	CSDGTGGGRLRGYTF	-	TRBV29-1	TRBJ1-2	TRBD1
TGTGCCATCAGGAGCGGGGGTGGGTACGAGCAGTACTTC	CAIRSGGGYEQYF	-	TRBV10-3	TRBJ2-7	TRBD2
TGTGCCAGCAGATCAGGGGTGCCTGGAAACACCATATATTTT	CASRSGVPGNTIYF	-	TRBV2	TRBJ1-3	-
TGTGCCAGCACCGGGACACAGGCCTACGAGCAGTACTTC	CASTGTQAYEQYF	-	TRBV6-4	TRBJ2-7	-
TGCGCCAGCAGCCACACCGGACAGGGCCCAGCTAACTATGGCTACACCTTC	CASSHTGQGPANYGYTF	-	TRBV4-1	TRBJ1-2	TRBD1
TGTGCCAGCAGCTTGGTTCTTCTCAATGAGCAGTTCTTC	CASSLVLLNEQFF	-	TRBV5-4	TRBJ2-1	-
TGCGCCAGCAGCCAACATAGAGGGGAGGGCACTGAAGCTTTCTTT	CASSQHRGEGTEAFF	once	TRBV4-1	TRBJ1-1	-
TGTGCCAGCAGCTTAGACGGGACAGGGAGCACTGAAGCTTTCTTT	CASSLDGTGSTEAFF	-	TRBV13	TRBJ1-1	TRBD1
TGCAGTGCCCAGAAAGTCTACGAGCAGTACTTC	CSAQKVYEQYF	-	TRBV20-1	TRBJ2-7	-
TGTGCCAGCAGTTGGACAGGGAGGCAAGATACGCAGTATTTT	CASSWTGRQDTQYF	-	TRBV6-5	TRBJ2-3	TRBD1
TGTGCCAGTAGTATAGCAGGTAGCGGGGAGTCCTACGAGCAGTACTTC	CASSIAGSGESYEQYF	-	TRBV19	TRBJ2-7	TRBD2